This TCR beta chain was recorded in a study of OX40 agonist ivuxolimab in advanced cancers. Whole-study results and caveats: CD4+ and CD8+ blood T cells expanded clonally by week 6 at 0.1 to 3.0 mg/kg. In the expanded peripheral T cells, antigen specificity was never determined. Some patients who did not respond also had low normalized T-cell clonal expansion.

Note on this clone: What it binds is not known.

Method: immunoSEQ multiplex PCR; TCRdb's copy keeps in-frame clones and lacks some. Of about 77,000 clones listed, around 85% are singletons. Germline V CDR1 and CDR2: SGHRS, YFSETQ. V was clipped by 2 bases and J by 2 bases, with 12 bases between them. This CDR3 is 15 amino acids long. This clonotype was sampled from an adult with an advanced solid tumor such as melanoma, head and neck, liver or kidney cancer. The chain is built from TRBV5-1 and TRBJ2-3; D gene uncertain. The sequences come from CD4+ or CD8+ T cells sorted from blood, collected in a trial of the OX40 agonist ivuxolimab. DNA for the CDR3: TGCGCCAGCAGCTTCTCTGCGCCCTTCACAGATACGCAGTATTTT. It encodes CASSFSAPFTDTQYF.